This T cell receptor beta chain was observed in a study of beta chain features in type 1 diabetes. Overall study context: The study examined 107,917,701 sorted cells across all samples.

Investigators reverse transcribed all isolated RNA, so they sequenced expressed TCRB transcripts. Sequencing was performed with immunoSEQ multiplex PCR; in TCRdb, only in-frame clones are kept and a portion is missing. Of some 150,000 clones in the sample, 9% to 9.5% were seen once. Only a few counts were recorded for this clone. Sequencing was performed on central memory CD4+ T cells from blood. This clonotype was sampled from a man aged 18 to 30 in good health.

CDR3 DNA sequence: TGTGCCAGCAGTATACTAGGGTACGAGCAGTACTTC. Residues: CASSILGYEQYF. This chain links TRBV28 with TRBJ2-7; D might be TRBD2 (5 bases). Trimming removed 5 bases from V and 4 bases from J, with 9 bases in between. The CDR3 contains 12 residues. Germline V gene sequence: CDR1 MDHEN, CDR2 SYDVKM.